This T cell receptor (beta chain) was observed in a study of shared clonotypes between healthy human individuals. Study information: Per donor, three plates held CD4 naive cells, three held CD4 memory, two held CD8 naive and one held CD8 memory.

The count of this clone is one. Germline V gene lookup returns CDR1 LGHNA and CDR2 YNFKEQ. V dropped 7 bases and J dropped 6; count of bases not matched to a gene: 10. CDR3 size: 16 residues. Here immunoSEQ multiplex PCR was the method, and the copy in TCRdb shows in-frame clones only, minus some. The data show 400,000 or so clones, 90% to 97% seen once. The chain carries TRBV4-2 and TRBJ2-2, with 11 nucleotides matching TRBD2. This TCR was recovered from a man aged 30 to 45 in good health. Sequences were obtained from memory CD8+ T cells sorted from blood. Noted subset: CD45RO+ cells pooled with CCR7-negative TemRA cells. CDR3 DNA sequence: TGTGCCAGCAACCCCACTAGCGGGAGATTGGCCGGGGAGCTGTTTTTT. Translated, it gives CASNPTSGRLAGELFF.